The sample holds many counts of the clone carrying this TCR beta chain. Its antigen is unknown. This record comes from a study of identical twins. Overall study results and limits: Cord blood's abundant beta clonotypes had fewer insertions, unlike memory repertoires.

Germline assignment: CDR1 ENHRY and CDR2 SYGVKD. Deletions cut 2 bases from V and 2 bases from J, with 13 bases between. The CDR3 sequence is 17 residues long. Each CDR3 protein gets one entry after TCRdb re-called the 5' RACE reads with MiXCR. Among around 670,000 distinct CDR3 sequences, roughly 6% were seen once, and the ten largest hold 1.5% to 2%. This sequence was found in a man between 18 and 35 years old in good health. Sequencing was carried out using naive T cells sorted from blood. The chain is built from TRBV10-3 and TRBJ2-6, with D possibly TRBD1 on 5 matching bases. The CDR3 bases are TGTGCCATCAGTGAGGGTGGCAGGGTAACTGGGGCCAACGTCCTGACTTTC. This encodes CAISEGGRVTGANVLTF.